This TCR beta chain originates from a study of blood T cells in healthy people across ages (dated by TCRdb to 2013 to 2016). Regarding the study in general: In model experiments, template switching captured about one uniquely barcoded TCR beta cDNA molecule for every two T cells. Using deep sequencing normalized with unique cDNA molecular identifiers, the study measured how TCR beta repertoire diversity changes with age. The donors were divided into four age groups: young (average approximately 16 years), middle-aged (about 40), aged (approximately 62) and long-lived (about 79). To avoid experimental bias, donors of different ages were randomly spread across the sequencing lanes. Two additional independent replicas of 1 million unique cDNA reads from the same blood draw were analyzed for two donors (one aged 18 to 29 and one aged 80 or older).

The library came from 5' RACE. These reads were obtained on an Illumina HiSeq 2500. The second PCR ran for roughly 7 to 11 cycles and used a J-beta primer mix along with a sample-barcoded 5' primer. A template-switch 5' adaptor carrying 12 random nucleotides introduced a unique molecular identifier onto each TCR beta cDNA molecule. Each sample yielded at least 2.5 million CDR3-containing paired-end reads. First-strand cDNA was synthesized from all RNA with the Mint cDNA synthesis kit, primed by a TRBC-specific oligonucleotide. All cDNA was treated with uracil-DNA glycosylase and then went through a first 18-cycle PCR with the universal primers M1SS and BC2_uni_R. As for how the authors treated the data: Normalization of each sample was performed by random selection of 1 million high-quality reads, each carrying a distinct molecular identifier. Instead of being binned into consensus sequences, reads that shared molecular identifiers were thrown out. CDR3 identification, clonotype clustering and error correction used MiTCR with a Q25 quality threshold and the strictest error-elimination algorithm. Lower-bound total TCR beta diversity was estimated with a nonparametric unseen species model using Euler transformation. TCRdb trimmed the raw reads at Q25, called clones with MiXCR and kept productive beta chains. Rows with one shared CDR3 protein collapse into an entry with the most common genes and DNA. These V and J calls are TCRdb output, not the study's own analysis. In all, the sample holds 780,000 or so distinct CDR3 sequences, and roughly 50% of those were seen once. The ten largest clonotypes hold about a quarter of the sample.

CDR3 length: 15 amino acids, cysteine to phenylalanine. Left in the record is the CDR3 DNA by itself, 45 bases read in frame from the first base. CDR1 and CDR2 are drawn from the germline V gene: SGDLS, YYNGEE. V and J lose 0 bases and 0 bases, and a span of 8 bases separates them. Broader findings and caveats from the paper: Because profiling used bulk unsorted PBMCs, naive and antigen-experienced compartments could not be compared conclusively. A strong correlation was found between observed TCR beta diversity and the percentage of naive T cells measured by flow cytometry. Estimates of total diversity based on one million sequenced T cells were considered lower bounds and underestimates. Because the CMV infection status of the donors was unknown, age-related changes in expanded clonotypes may potentially have been confounded. Compared with the aged group, more naive CD4+ T cells, fewer expanded clones and increased TCR diversity were shown by the long-lived group, suggesting age selection. As age increased, observed TCR beta diversity per million T cells dropped in a roughly linear way, and a significant reduction was already evident by age 40.

The 39 donors, aged about 6 to 95 years, were systemically healthy Caucasian individuals from Russia. Each donor gave ten milliliters of peripheral blood, collected into EDTA-treated Vacutainer tubes. PBMCs were isolated by Ficoll-Paque density-gradient centrifugation, with at least 7 million obtained per sample. Trizol reagent was used to extract total RNA from the PBMCs, yielding at least 6 micrograms per sample. Naive CD45RAhigh/CD27high T cell percentages were measured by flow cytometry on a PBMC aliquot from every donor. On this clonotype itself: No cognate antigen has been identified for it. There are no base qualities to consult, and no much larger clone falls within one base.

Recombination joined TRBV9 with TRBJ2-3; the D gene identity is not certain. Sequenced sample: blood. This receptor was identified in a man aged 35-49 years in good health. At the DNA level, the sequence is TGTGCCAGCAGCGTAGGGCAGGCAAGCACAGATACGCAGTATTTT. Its amino acids are CASSVGQASTDTQYF.